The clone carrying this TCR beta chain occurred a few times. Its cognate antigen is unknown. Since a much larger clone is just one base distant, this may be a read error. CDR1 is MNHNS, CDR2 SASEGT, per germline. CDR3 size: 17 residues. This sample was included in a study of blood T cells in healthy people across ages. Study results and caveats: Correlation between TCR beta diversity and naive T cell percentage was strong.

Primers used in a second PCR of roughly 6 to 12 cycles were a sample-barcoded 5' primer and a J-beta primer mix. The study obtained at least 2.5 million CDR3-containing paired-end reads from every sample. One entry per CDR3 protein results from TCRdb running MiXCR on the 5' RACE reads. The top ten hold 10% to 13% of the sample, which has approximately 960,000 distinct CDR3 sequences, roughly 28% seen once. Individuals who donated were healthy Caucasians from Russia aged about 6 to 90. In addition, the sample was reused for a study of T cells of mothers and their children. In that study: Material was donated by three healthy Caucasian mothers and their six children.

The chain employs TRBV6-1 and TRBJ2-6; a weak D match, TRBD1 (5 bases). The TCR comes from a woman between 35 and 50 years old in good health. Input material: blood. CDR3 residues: CASSPLHRATGANVPTF. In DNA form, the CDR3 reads TGTGCCAGCAGTCCCCTACATCGCGCGACTGGGGCCAACGTCCCGACTTTC.